Listed here are 15 T cell receptor beta chains from one sample, sequenced in a study of cytomegalovirus exposure and HLA in healthy donors. PCR employed 60 Vbeta and 13 Jbeta primers. Clones were sequenced by immunoSEQ multiplex PCR, and TCRdb holds only the in-frame ones, with some missing. The repertoire includes about 120,000 clones, 78% of them detected once, and just under 6.5% sits in the top ten. The sequencing sample was made of PBMCs. The receptor set was obtained from a woman between 40 and 50 years old in good health and CMV-seronegative.

The chain carries TRBV28 and TRBJ2-4, with D possibly TRBD2 on 6 matching bases. Germline lookup yields CDR1 MDHEN and CDR2 SYDVKM. Trimming stripped 4 bases from V and 4 bases from J, with 8 bases between. This CDR3 region has 13 residues. The CDR3 DNA sequence: TGTGCCAGCAGTTCAGGAGGGAAAAACATTCAGTACTTC. Its translation is CASSSGGKNIQYF. The whole variable domain, remainder taken from reference TRBV28 and TRBJ2-4, is DVKVTQSSRYLVKRTGEKVFLECVQDMDHENMFWYRQDPGLGLRLIYFSYDVKMKEKGDIPEGYSVSREKKERFSLILESASTNQTSMYLCASSSGGKNIQYFGAGTRLSVL.

The chain joins TRBV15 to TRBJ2-1; 9 nucleotides agree with TRBD1. Germline assignment: CDR1 LNHNV and CDR2 YYDKDF (reference sequence). The CDR3 is 15 amino acids. V was pared by 2 bases and J by 5 bases, with 4 bases of the junction left unmatched. The CDR3 nucleotides are TGTGCCACCAGCAGACTAGACAGGGGGAACAATGAGCAGTTCTTC. It codes for CATSRLDRGNNEQFF.

The genes are TRBV27 and TRBJ1-1; 7 nucleotides align to TRBD1. The CDR3 runs 16 residues. J gave up 4 bases and V 2 bases, and 10 bases lay outside the gene matches. The V gene's germline CDR1 is MNHEY and CDR2 SMNVEV (reference sequence). The CDR3 is CASSLRQTGLPTEAFF. CDR3 coding DNA: TGTGCCAGCAGTTTACGCCAGACAGGGTTGCCCACTGAAGCTTTCTTT.

The V gene is TRBV11-2, the J gene TRBJ2-7; 8 bases align to TRBD2. The CDR3 consists of 14 residues. The germline CDR1 and CDR2 sequences are SGHAT and FQNNGV. Losses at the gene ends were 1 base for V and 5 bases for J; bases not matched to a gene: 4. The CDR3 sequence is CASSLASGSDEQYF. The CDR3 DNA follows: TGTGCCAGCAGCTTAGCCAGCGGGAGTGACGAGCAGTACTTC.

There are a few counts of this clone. The rearrangement links TRBV28 to TRBJ2-1, with TRBD2 matching over 7 bases. This CDR3 has 14 amino acids. Losses at the gene ends were 10 bases for V and 7 bases for J; bases not matched to a gene: 13. Germline CDR1 is MDHEN and CDR2 is SYDVKM. CDR3: CATAWGGMENEQFF. The CDR3 DNA follows: TGTGCCACCGCGTGGGGGGGGATGGAAAATGAGCAGTTCTTC. The full variable domain, its missing parts supplied by reference TRBV28 and TRBJ2-1, is DVKVTQSSRYLVKRTGEKVFLECVQDMDHENMFWYRQDPGLGLRLIYFSYDVKMKEKGDIPEGYSVSREKKERFSLILESASTNQTSMYLCATAWGGMENEQFFGPGTRLTVL.

The chain has TRBV9 and TRBJ2-1, with 7 bases that match TRBD1. CDR1 and CDR2 (germline): SGDLS, YYNGEE. The CDR3 runs to 14 residues. The J segment lost 8 bases and the V segment lost 4 bases, leaving 9 bases of the junction unmatched. CDR3 amino acids: CASSPLQGFDEQFF. The CDR3 coding sequence is TGTGCCAGCAGCCCCTTACAGGGGTTTGATGAGCAGTTCTTC.

This clone came up once. The chain carries TRBV15 and TRBJ2-1; a possible D gene is TRBD2 (6 bases). The CDR3 consists of 14 residues. Germline V gives CDR1 LNHNV, CDR2 YYDKDF (reference sequence). Trimming left V 6 bases short and J 4 bases short, with 13 bases between. CDR3 residues: CATRTPGRYNEQFF. In nucleotides, the CDR3 is TGTGCCACCAGGACCCCCGGGAGATACAATGAGCAGTTCTTC. The full variable domain, its missing parts supplied by reference TRBV15 and TRBJ2-1, is DAMVIQNPRYQVTQFGKPVTLSCSQTLNHNVMYWYQQKSSQAPKLLFHYYDKDFNNEADTPDNFQSRRPNTSFCFLDIRSPGLGDTAMYLCATRTPGRYNEQFFGPGTRLTVL.

The rearrangement uses TRBV6-5 and TRBJ2-3; tentatively, D is TRBD2 (5 bases). CDR3 size: 12 residues. In germline, CDR1 is MNHEY, CDR2 SVGAGI. The ends were cut back, 6 bases at V and 8 bases at J, with 12 bases in the middle. The CDR3 region is CASSSSSGTQYF. The CDR3 DNA is TGTGCCAGCAGCTCTAGCAGTGGTACGCAGTATTTT.

The chain employs TRBV6-1 and TRBJ2-1; 8 bases match TRBD2. This CDR3 contains 13 residues. V shed 5 bases, J shed 9 bases, and the junction held 6 bases outside the gene matches. Germline V lookup: CDR1 MNHNS, CDR2 SASEGT. The CDR3 region is CASSTRGGLEQFF. CDR3 sequence (DNA): TGTGCCAGCAGTACACGCGGGGGGCTTGAGCAGTTCTTC.

V is TRBV4-1 and J is TRBJ1-6, with D tentatively TRBD1 (6 bases). Between the trimmed V and J ends, which lost 4 bases and 9 bases, there was a span of 10 bases. Looked up from germline, CDR1 is MGHRA and CDR2 is YSYEKL. CDR3 length equals 13 residues. The CDR3 sequence is CASSLRGSSPLHF. In DNA form, the CDR3 reads TGCGCCAGCAGCCTCAGGGGAAGTTCACCCCTCCACTTT.

This chain uses TRBV5-4 with TRBJ2-1, with D possibly being TRBD1 (5 bases). Per germline, CDR1 SGHNT and CDR2 YYREEE (reference sequence). The V gene lost 5 bases and the J gene lost 0 bases, with 12 bases spanning the gap. This CDR3 is built from 15 residues. The CDR3 sequence is CASSQDSNSYNEQFF. CDR3 bases: TGTGCCAGCAGTCAAGACAGCAACTCCTACAATGAGCAGTTCTTC. The whole variable domain, remainder taken from reference TRBV5-4 and TRBJ2-1, is ETGVTQSPTHLIKTRGQQVTLRCSSQSGHNTVSWYQQALGQGPQFIFQYYREEENGRGNFPPRFSGLQFPNYSSELNVNALELDDSALYLCASSQDSNSYNEQFFGPGTRLTVL.

The rearrangement uses TRBV7-2 and TRBJ2-2; no definite D call. The V end lost 6 bases, the J end lost 4 bases, and 15 bases lay between the germline ends. Germline V CDR1 and CDR2: SGHTA, FQGNSA. The CDR3 sequence is 15 residues long. Here the CDR3 DNA reads TGTGCCAGCAGGCTCAGGTTTGAGTTCACCGGGGAGCTGTTTTTT. Translated: CASRLRFEFTGELFF. Full variable domain (outside the CDR3, taken from reference TRBV7-2 and TRBJ2-2): GAGVSQSPSNKVTEKGKDVELRCDPISGHTALYWYRQSLGQGLEFLIYFQGNSAPDKSGLPSDRFSAERTGGSVSTLTIQRTQQEDSAVYLCASRLRFEFTGELFFGEGSRLTVL.

This chain uses TRBV5-1 with TRBJ2-1, with D tentatively TRBD1 (6 bases). The CDR3 extends over 12 amino acids. Germline V gene lookup returns CDR1 SGHRS and CDR2 YFSETQ. Trimming cost V 3 bases and J 10 bases, with 11 bases left between them. As DNA, the CDR3 is TGCGCCAGCAGCTCATCAGGGACAGAGCAGTTCTTC. It yields the protein CASSSSGTEQFF. The whole variable domain, filled in from reference TRBV5-1 and TRBJ2-1, reads KAGVTQTPRYLIKTRGQQVTLSCSPISGHRSVSWYQQTPGQGLQFLFEYFSETQRNKGNFPGRFSGRQFSNSRSEMNVSTLELGDSALYLCASSSSGTEQFFGPGTRLTVL.

This sequence joins TRBV18 and TRBJ2-3; TRBD1 agrees at 7 bases. The J segment lost 0 bases and the V segment lost 3 bases, leaving 9 bases of the junction unmatched. The V gene's germline CDR1 is KGHSH and CDR2 LQKENI. The CDR3 consists of 17 residues. The CDR3: CASSPYETGSSTDTQYF. DNA for the CDR3: TGTGCCAGCTCACCCTATGAGACAGGGTCTAGCACAGATACGCAGTATTTT.

V usage is TRBV7-9 and J usage is TRBJ2-1; D is possibly TRBD1 (6 bases). Germline V gene lookup returns CDR1 SEHNR and CDR2 FQNEAQ (reference sequence). This CDR3 is built from 17 residues. V lost 4 bases, J lost 3 bases, and 19 bases lay in between. CDR3 sequence reads: CASSSPRRGMIYNEQFF. The CDR3 DNA reads as TGTGCCAGCAGCTCCCCCCGTAGGGGGATGATCTACAATGAGCAGTTCTTC.